The 27 T cell receptor beta chains below were found in one sample sequenced in a study of OX40 agonist ivuxolimab in advanced cancers. Only in-frame clones appear in the TCRdb table, and some are missing; sequencing was by immunoSEQ multiplex PCR. Of some 80,000 clones in the sample, 85% to 95% were seen once. The material was CD4+ or CD8+ T cells sorted from blood, obtained in a trial of the OX40 agonist ivuxolimab. The origin of the receptors is an adult with an advanced solid tumor such as melanoma, head and neck, liver or kidney cancer.

The chain joins TRBV7-9 to TRBJ1-3; D gene uncertain. The CDR3 spans 14 residues. The V and J ends lost 5 bases and 4 bases respectively, with 12 bases between them. CDR1 SEHNR and CDR2 FQNEAQ come from the germline V gene (reference sequence). Here the CDR3 DNA reads TGTGCCAGCAGCCCCGGCCTCAAGGGAAACACCATATATTTT. It is translated as CASSPGLKGNTIYF.

The chain uses TRBV12-5 and TRBJ1-5, with unresolved D. Trimming took 0 bases from V and 7 from J, leaving 7 bases between them. CDR3 length equals 13 residues. Per germline, CDR1 LGHNT and CDR2 FRNRAP. The CDR3 nucleotides read TGTGCTAGTGGTTTGGTCCGACACCAGCCCCAGCATTTT. Its protein is CASGLVRHQPQHF.

The chain is built from TRBV5-8 and TRBJ2-4; 8 nucleotides align to TRBD2. V dropped 1 base and J dropped 8; count of bases not matched to a gene: 5. The CDR3 has 14 amino acids. Germline-derived CDR1 and CDR2 are SGHTS and YDEGEE. CDR3 residues: CASSLSSGPYIQYF. CDR3 coding DNA: TGTGCCAGCAGCTTGTCTAGCGGGCCCTACATTCAGTACTTC. Combining the CDR3 with reference TRBV5-8 and TRBJ2-4 gives the whole variable domain EAGVTQSPTHLIKTRGQQATLRCSPISGHTSVYWYQQALGLGLQFLLWYDEGEERNRGNFPPRFSGRQFPNYSSELNVNALELEDSALYLCASSLSSGPYIQYFGAGTRLSVL.

This chain's CDR3 is CASTTDPGTIRESSYNEQFF. DNA for the CDR3: TGTGCCAGCACCACCGATCCTGGGACTATCCGTGAAAGCTCCTACAATGAGCAGTTCTTC. The chain employs TRBV21-1 and TRBJ2-1; the table's D call TRBD2 went unverified against the DNA. TRBV21-1 is designated a pseudogene. The CDR3 length is 20 residues.

The chain links TRBV28 to TRBJ1-1, with no clear D. V lost 1 base to trimming and J lost 11 bases, with 8 bases between them. Germline lookup yields CDR1 MDHEN and CDR2 SYDVKM. The CDR3 consists of 11 residues. The CDR3 reads CASSLFGVAFF. The DNA of the CDR3 is TGTGCCAGCAGTTTATTTGGCGTTGCTTTCTTT.

This sequence joins TRBV27 and TRBJ2-7; the match to TRBD1 covers 8 bases. The germline gives CDR1 MNHEY, CDR2 SMNVEV (reference sequence). V was pared by 1 base and J by 3 bases, with 8 bases of the junction left unmatched. This CDR3 contains 16 residues. In DNA form, the CDR3 reads TGTGCCAGCAGTTTATTCACGGACAGGGTAAGCTACGAGCAGTACTTC. Its protein product is CASSLFTDRVSYEQYF.

This chain links TRBV6-6 with TRBJ2-1, with D perhaps being TRBD1 or TRBD2 (5 bases each). This CDR3 is 15 amino acids long. Deletions cut 4 bases from V and 2 bases from J, with 12 bases between. The germline CDR1 and CDR2 sequences are MNHNY and SVGAGI (reference sequence). In nucleotides, the CDR3 is TGTGCCAGCAGTTCGCCGGGACGGGCCTACAATGAGCAGTTCTTC. It codes for CASSSPGRAYNEQFF.

V is TRBV5-1 and J is TRBJ1-2; D ambiguous. V lost 4 bases, J lost 8 bases, and 21 bases lay in between. The CDR3 totals 15 residues. The germline V gene encodes CDR1 SGHRS and CDR2 YFSETQ. This CDR3 reads CASSPGRESPLGYTF. DNA for the CDR3: TGCGCCAGCAGCCCTGGAAGGGAATCCCCCCTCGGCTACACCTTC.

V and J are TRBV9 and TRBJ2-1; D not certain. V gave up 0 bases and J gave up 6 bases, with 7 bases separating them. CDR1 is SGDLS and CDR2 is YYNGEE in the germline V gene. The CDR3 is 13 residues long. As DNA, the CDR3 is TGTGCCAGCAGCGTAGCTATCGGCAATGAGCAGTTCTTC. This codes for CASSVAIGNEQFF.

V gene TRBV7-9 combines with J gene TRBJ1-2; D might be TRBD1 (6 bases). This CDR3 has 13 residues. Trimming pared 7 bases from V and 1 base from J, leaving 10 bases between. Germline V lookup: CDR1 SEHNR, CDR2 FQNEAQ (reference sequence). CDR3 region: CASNQDSNYGYTF. CDR3 bases: TGTGCCAGCAATCAGGACAGTAACTATGGCTACACCTTC.

The chain joins TRBV28 to TRBJ1-3; D is possibly TRBD1 (5 bases). V shed 4 bases and J shed 1 base, with 17 bases lying between them. The CDR3 spans 17 residues. CDR1 MDHEN and CDR2 SYDVKM come from the germline V gene. The CDR3 bases are TGTGCCAGCAGTTCCCCGGGACGGGTCTCGTCTGGAAACACCATATATTTT. It translates to CASSSPGRVSSGNTIYF.

This clone was counted a single time. The chain uses TRBV5-4 and TRBJ2-3; the match to TRBD2 covers 10 bases. There are 16 residues in the CDR3. The germline CDR1 and CDR2 sequences are SGHNT and YYREEE (reference sequence). Losses at the gene ends were 2 bases for V and 5 bases for J; bases not matched to a gene: 8. The CDR3 DNA reads TGTGCCAGCAGCTTCAGGACTAGCGGCCCCTTAGATACGCAGTATTTT. It encodes CASSFRTSGPLDTQYF.

This chain joins TRBV20-1 and TRBJ1-5; no clear D. Trimming removed 3 bases at V and 6 bases at J, with 6 bases between. The germline gives CDR1 DFQATT, CDR2 SNEGSKA (reference sequence). The CDR3 runs 11 residues. The CDR3 loop reads CSASIGQPQHF. CDR3 DNA: TGCAGTGCTAGCATTGGTCAGCCCCAGCATTTT.

The chain recombines TRBV28 with TRBJ1-2, with a tentative D call TRBD1 (5 bases). The germline V and J ends were trimmed by 5 bases and 2 bases, with 18 bases remaining between them. The CDR3 extends over 16 amino acids. CDR1 MDHEN and CDR2 SYDVKM come from the germline V gene. CDR3 protein: CASSDPAVGGNYGYTF. Written as DNA, the CDR3 is TGTGCCAGCAGTGACCCGGCGGTGGGGGGGAACTATGGCTACACCTTC.

The rearrangement links TRBV29-1 to TRBJ2-7; D is tentatively TRBD1 or TRBD2 (6 bases each). Germline-derived CDR1 and CDR2 are SQVTM and ANQGSEA. There are 14 residues in the CDR3. V was pared by 6 bases and J by 4 bases, with 19 bases between. In nucleotides, the CDR3 is TGCAGCGTATTTCACCCGGGGGCGCAGTACGAGCAGTACTTC. Protein: CSVFHPGAQYEQYF.

The chain has TRBV25-1 and TRBJ1-1; tentatively, D is TRBD1 (6 bases). V lost 4 bases and J lost 1, with 10 bases in between. This CDR3 is 14 amino acids long. The germline V gene encodes CDR1 MGHDK and CDR2 SYGVNS. In nucleotides, the CDR3 is TGTGCCAGCAGTGGCAGGGGTCCGAACACTGAAGCTTTCTTT. This translates into CASSGRGPNTEAFF. The whole variable domain, filled in from reference TRBV25-1 and TRBJ1-1, reads EADIYQTPRYLVIGTGKKITLECSQTMGHDKMYWYQQDPGMELHLIHYSYGVNSTEKGDLSSESTVSRIRTEHFPLTLESARPSHTSQYLCASSGRGPNTEAFFGQGTRLTVV.

This chain joins TRBV7-9 and TRBJ2-3; 10 bases align to TRBD2. Germline CDR1 reads SEHNR; CDR2 reads FQNEAQ (reference sequence). The CDR3 covers 16 residues. The V and J ends lost 5 bases and 5 bases, in that order; junction bases with no gene match: 10. The CDR3 bases are TGTGCCAGCAGCCCCCTGAGCGGGAGGGGCGGAGATACGCAGTATTTT. The encoded protein is CASSPLSGRGGDTQYF.

This chain joins TRBV7-3 and TRBJ2-2; D could derive from TRBD1 or TRBD2 (5 bases each). CDR1 is SGHTA, CDR2 FQGTGA, per germline. The CDR3 consists of 16 residues. The V end was cut by 3 bases, the J end by 2 bases, with 13 bases between. CDR3 residues: CASSLWAGSNTGELFF. The DNA of the CDR3 is TGTGCCAGCAGCTTGTGGGCAGGGAGTAACACCGGGGAGCTGTTTTTT.

The J gene is TRBJ1-1, the V gene TRBV19; D gene uncertain. The CDR3 loop spans 13 amino acids. Trimming shortened V by 3 bases and J by 1 base, and 6 bases separated the two germline ends. Germline V lookup: CDR1 LNHDA, CDR2 SQIVND (reference sequence). The CDR3: CASSIATNTEAFF. In DNA, the CDR3 is TGTGCCAGTAGTATTGCCACGAACACTGAAGCTTTCTTT.

The V and J genes are TRBV5-1 and TRBJ1-5, with TRBD1 matching over 7 bases. Per germline, CDR1 SGHRS and CDR2 YFSETQ. J lost 3 bases, V lost 0 bases, and 6 bases had no gene match. CDR3 length equals 16 residues. CDR3 residues: CASSLGPQGFNQPQHF. The CDR3 nucleotides are TGCGCCAGCAGCTTGGGACCACAGGGGTTCAATCAGCCCCAGCATTTT.

The V gene is TRBV11-1, the J gene TRBJ2-7; 14 bases are shared with TRBD2. The germline V gene has CDR1 SGHAT and CDR2 FQDESV (reference sequence). V trimming: 4 bases; J trimming: 6 bases; junction bases outside the gene matches: 8. CDR3 size: 16 residues. CDR3 nucleotide sequence: TGTGCCAGCAGCTACCCCGGGACTAGCGGGAGCCGCGAGCAGTACTTC. Protein sequence: CASSYPGTSGSREQYF.

This clone showed up just once. One end of the junction is discordant with germline, which a read error may explain. The chain uses TRBV18 and TRBJ1-4, with 8 bases that match TRBD1. The CDR3 consists of 13 residues. CDR1 is KGHSH, CDR2 LQKENI, per germline. CDR3 residues: CASSPDLGQALSF. The CDR3 nucleotides are TGTGCCAGCTCACCCGATCTGGGACAGGCTTTGTCTTTT.

This clone was picked up one time. V usage is TRBV7-3 and J usage is TRBJ2-6, with no clear D. CDR1 and CDR2 (germline): SGHTA, FQGTGA. The CDR3 length is 17 residues. Trimming pared 0 bases from V and 0 bases from J, leaving 9 bases between. The CDR3 DNA sequence: TGTGCCAGCAGCTTAACGTCGGTCCCCTCTGGGGCCAACGTCCTGACTTTC. Its translation is CASSLTSVPSGANVLTF.

This chain joins TRBV6-5 and TRBJ2-7; TRBD2 agrees at 7 bases. The length of the CDR3 is 15 residues. V gave up 2 bases and J gave up 9 bases; unmatched junction bases: 13. CDR1 and CDR2 (germline): MNHEY, SVGAGI. CDR3 protein: CASSYEAGTTIVQYF. CDR3 sequence (DNA): TGTGCCAGCAGTTACGAAGCGGGGACCACCATCGTGCAGTACTTC.

The V and J genes are TRBV18 and TRBJ2-5, with D possibly TRBD1 on 6 matching bases. Looked up from germline, CDR1 is KGHSH and CDR2 is LQKENI. This CDR3 has 13 residues. V lost 3 bases, J lost 3 bases, and 8 bases lay in between. The CDR3 DNA sequence: TGTGCCAGCTCACCGGACAGAAAAGAGACCCAGTACTTC. As protein: CASSPDRKETQYF.

V is TRBV29-1 and J is TRBJ2-7, with TRBD2 matching over 11 bases. Losses at the gene ends were 7 bases for V and 2 bases for J; bases not matched to a gene: 7. Looked up from germline, CDR1 is SQVTM and CDR2 is ANQGSEA. This CDR3 has 14 residues. CDR3 residues: CSAKLAGAAYEQYF. In DNA form, the CDR3 reads TGCAGCGCAAAACTAGCGGGAGCTGCCTACGAGCAGTACTTC.

This chain joins TRBV10-3 and TRBJ1-4; D is uncertain. V was clipped by 8 bases and J by 7 bases, with 14 bases between them. The CDR3 sequence is 13 residues long. Germline CDR1 ENHRY, CDR2 SYGVKD. Here the CDR3 reads CAISIQAGEKLFF. The CDR3 DNA follows: TGTGCCATCTCAATCCAGGCGGGTGAAAAACTGTTTTTT.